This TCR beta chain stems from a study of CD8+ T cells in alopecia areata. Study-level information: Treated individuals took tofacitinib by mouth, 5 to 10 mg twice daily.

Germline V gives CDR1 SGHTA, CDR2 FQGTGA. This CDR3 has 16 amino acids. J lost 1 base, V lost 5 bases, and 4 bases had no gene match. Lesional scalp punch biopsies and peripheral blood were collected from alopecia areata patients. In regard to this clone: Its specificity is not known.

Regarding the study as a whole: Besides other cells, scalp samples also yield sequences of resident alphabeta T cells from normal skin.

Extraction and reverse transcription of RNA yielded cDNA as the sequencing template. Here immunoSEQ multiplex PCR was the method, and the copy in TCRdb shows in-frame clones only, minus some. The sample records roughly 170,000 clones, 50% to 60% being singletons. This chain uses TRBV7-3 with TRBJ2-1; 11 bases agree with TRBD2. Source: CD4+ T cells sorted from blood, taken at week 0. The receptor's source is a human donor with alopecia areata. CDR3 region: CASSLSGGASYNEQFF. CDR3 nucleotides: TGTGCCAGCAGCCTTAGCGGGGGGGCGTCCTACAATGAGCAGTTCTTC.